A selection of T cell receptor beta chains follows, all from one sample in a study of regulatory T cells in long-lasting Graves disease. TCRdb redid the calling of the multiplex PCR reads with MiXCR, one entry per CDR3 protein. The sample records 400,000 to 500,000 distinct CDR3 sequences, 15% to 20% being singletons. This sample was also put to use in a study of T cells in Graves' hyperthyroidism and ophthalmopathy.

Sequences were derived from peripheral blood mononuclear cells (PBMCs), sampled at new diagnosis, from a patient treated with antithyroid drugs. The receptors stem from a woman younger than 30 with Graves disease. The CDR3 runs from the conserved cysteine through the conserved F or W. A D gene is named only where the DNA matches it firmly. Part of the rows lack a size; the others show once, few, many or a class for expanded clones.

size	V	D	J	CDR3	DNA
many	TRBV5-1	-	TRBJ2-3	CASSLEPGSDTQYF	TGCGCCAGCAGCTTGGAGCCCGGCTCAGATACGCAGTATTTT
few	TRBV9	-	TRBJ2-2	CASSVNRVGVANTGELFF	TGTGCCAGCAGCGTCAATCGGGTCGGCGTCGCGAACACCGGGGAGCTGTTTTTT
-	TRBV29-1	-	TRBJ2-6	CSVKDSGANVLTF	TGCAGCGTTAAAGACTCTGGGGCCAACGTCCTGACTTTC
-	TRBV30	-	TRBJ2-4	CAWSGRGNIQYF	TGTGCCTGGAGTGGCAGGGGAAACATTCAGTACTTC
many	TRBV11-2	TRBD1	TRBJ2-7	CASSLHAGQGYEQYF	TGTGCCAGCAGCTTACACGCGGGACAGGGCTACGAGCAGTACTTC
many	TRBV7-2	TRBD2	TRBJ2-3	CASSLALTSGPATDTQYF	TGTGCCAGCAGCTTAGCTCTGACTAGCGGCCCGGCCACAGATACGCAGTATTTT
-	TRBV6-2/TRBV6-3	TRBD1	TRBJ1-2	CASRSSDRVHGYTF	TGTGCCAGCAGGAGCTCGGACAGGGTCCATGGCTACACCTTC
many	TRBV11-3	-	TRBJ2-1	CASSLGGPQGDWYNEQFF	TGTGCCAGCAGCTTAGGGGGACCACAGGGTGATTGGTACAATGAGCAGTTCTTC
few	TRBV3-1	-	TRBJ1-5	CASSQGDSPQHF	TGTGCCAGCAGCCAAGGCGATTCGCCCCAGCATTTT
-	TRBV10-1	-	TRBJ1-5	CASSESCEGRNQPQHF	TGCGCCAGCAGTGAGTCCTGTGAGGGGCGCAATCAGCCCCAGCATTTT
many	TRBV6-5	TRBD1	TRBJ2-1	CASSYRAGTGYNEQFF	TGTGCCAGCAGTTACCGTGCGGGGACAGGGTACAATGAGCAGTTCTTC
many	TRBV18	TRBD1	TRBJ1-1	CASSTDRGNTEAFF	TGTGCCAGCTCGACAGACAGGGGCAACACTGAAGCTTTCTTT
many	TRBV7-2	TRBD1	TRBJ1-1	CASSPAGTGLPTEAFF	TGTGCCAGCAGCCCAGCCGGGACAGGGCTTCCCACTGAAGCTTTCTTT
many	TRBV28	-	TRBJ1-2	CASRTGADYGYTF	TGTGCCAGCAGAACCGGGGCTGACTATGGCTACACCTTC
many	TRBV29-1	-	TRBJ1-1	CSVRSSGIEAFF	TGCAGCGTTCGTTCTTCGGGGATTGAAGCTTTCTTT
few	TRBV29-1	TRBD2	TRBJ2-6	CSVEDRGGRAGGANVLTF	TGCAGCGTTGAAGATCGCGGGGGGCGCGCAGGAGGGGCCAACGTCCTGACTTTC
many	TRBV19	TRBD2	TRBJ2-3	CASSIWPRRELTDTQYF	TGTGCCAGTAGTATATGGCCTCGGCGGGAGCTGACAGATACGCAGTATTTT
-	TRBV20-1	-	TRBJ2-4	CSAQGPTELKYF	TGCAGTGCCCAAGGGCCCACGGAGTTGAAGTACTTC
many	TRBV3-1	TRBD1	TRBJ1-1	CASTDREDTEAFF	TGTGCCAGCACAGACAGGGAGGACACTGAAGCTTTCTTT
few	TRBV4-1	TRBD2	TRBJ2-5	CASSQEGREGETQYF	TGCGCCAGCAGCCAAGAGGGGAGGGAAGGAGAGACCCAGTACTTC
-	TRBV30	TRBD1	TRBJ1-1	CAWSLGQGVHMNTEAFF	TGTGCCTGGAGTTTGGGACAGGGGGTTCACATGAACACTGAAGCTTTCTTT
many	TRBV7-2	TRBD1	TRBJ2-5	CASSFTGTGTETQYF	TGTGCCAGCAGCTTTACCGGGACAGGGACGGAGACCCAGTACTTC
few	TRBV28	TRBD2	TRBJ2-7	CASGRLAGGPYEQYF	TGTGCCAGCGGGCGACTAGCGGGAGGGCCCTACGAGCAGTACTTC
few	TRBV25-1	TRBD1	TRBJ1-1	CASSGAGTATEMNTEAFF	TGTGCCAGCAGTGGTGCAGGGACAGCCACTGAGATGAACACTGAAGCTTTCTTT
many	TRBV3-1	-	TRBJ2-7	CASTKTGEQYF	TGTGCCAGCACCAAGACCGGGGAGCAGTACTTC
-	TRBV20-1	-	TRBJ2-6	CSASVRNSGANVLTF	TGCAGTGCTAGCGTTCGGAACTCTGGGGCCAACGTCCTGACTTTC
-	TRBV27	TRBD2	TRBJ2-3	CASSPRLAGTTDTQYF	TGTGCCAGCAGTCCAAGACTAGCGGGTACCACAGATACGCAGTATTTT
many	TRBV7-9	-	TRBJ2-1	CASSLEGLGPQFF	TGTGCCAGCAGCTTAGAGGGTCTGGGCCCGCAGTTCTTC
-	TRBV14	-	TRBJ1-5	CASSRNRDQPQHF	TGTGCCAGCAGCCGGAACAGGGATCAGCCCCAGCATTTT
-	TRBV6-1	-	TRBJ2-1	CASSQLRSSYNEQFF	TGTGCCAGTTCGCAACTGAGGAGCTCCTACAATGAGCAGTTCTTC
few	TRBV19	-	TRBJ2-7	CASSIGQGLNYEQYF	TGTGCCAGTAGTATAGGACAGGGACTCAACTACGAGCAGTACTTC
many	TRBV6-1	-	TRBJ2-5	CASRNTGGTETQYF	TGTGCCAGCAGAAACACCGGGGGAACGGAGACCCAGTACTTC
many	TRBV28	TRBD2	TRBJ2-7	CASSASGRAGYEQYF	TGTGCCAGCAGCGCGAGCGGGAGGGCCGGCTACGAGCAGTACTTC
few	TRBV9	TRBD2	TRBJ2-7	CASSPVPSGNSYEQYF	TGTGCCAGCAGCCCAGTCCCTAGCGGTAACTCCTACGAGCAGTACTTC
many	TRBV5-1	-	TRBJ1-2	CASRPQSDSGDSGYTF	TGCGCCAGCCGACCCCAATCCGACAGCGGTGATAGTGGCTACACCTTC
-	TRBV4-1	-	TRBJ2-7	CASSQDSRDAGEQYF	TGCGCCAGCAGCCAAGATAGCAGGGACGCGGGCGAGCAGTACTTC
many	TRBV7-9	TRBD1	TRBJ1-4	CASSYLQGEKLFF	TGTGCCAGCAGCTATCTACAGGGGGAAAAACTGTTTTTT
many	TRBV9	-	TRBJ1-2	CASSPKRDGYTF	TGTGCCAGCAGCCCTAAGCGGGATGGCTACACCTTC
-	TRBV9	-	TRBJ1-1	CASSARGVGRGVNTEAFF	TGTGCCAGCAGCGCGCGGGGGGTAGGGAGAGGGGTTAACACTGAAGCTTTCTTT
-	TRBV11-2	TRBD1	TRBJ1-1	CASSLIGTGGTEAFF	TGTGCCAGCAGCTTAATCGGGACAGGGGGCACTGAAGCTTTCTTT
few	TRBV4-3	-	TRBJ2-5	CASSQGLLPQETQYF	TGCGCCAGCAGCCAAGGCCTATTACCCCAAGAGACCCAGTACTTC
few	TRBV27	-	TRBJ1-3	CASRKNEYSSSGNTIYF	TGTGCCAGCAGGAAGAACGAATATTCAAGCTCTGGAAACACCATATATTTT
many	TRBV12-3/TRBV12-4	-	TRBJ2-1	CASSFPNEQFF	TGTGCCAGCAGTTTCCCCAATGAGCAGTTCTTC
many	TRBV7-2	-	TRBJ1-5	CASSFRHPAGNQPQHF	TGTGCCAGCAGCTTCCGACATCCCGCAGGCAATCAGCCCCAGCATTTT
many	TRBV2	TRBD1	TRBJ1-6	CASNRGLGSPLHF	TGTGCCAGTAACAGGGGGCTGGGTTCACCCCTCCACTTT
-	TRBV18	-	TRBJ1-2	CASSPAGTPNYGYTF	TGTGCCAGCTCCCCAGCAGGGACCCCTAACTATGGCTACACCTTC
many	TRBV6-2/TRBV6-3	TRBD1	TRBJ2-5	CASTPTEGAGETQYF	TGTGCCAGCACCCCTACTGAGGGGGCCGGAGAGACCCAGTACTTC
many	TRBV29-1	-	TRBJ2-1	CSVAAGNEQFF	TGCAGCGTCGCGGCGGGGAATGAGCAGTTCTTC
many	TRBV11-2	TRBD2	TRBJ2-2	CASSLTSGSPGELFF	TGTGCCAGCAGCTTGACTAGCGGGAGCCCCGGGGAGCTGTTTTTT